Below, one TCR beta chain is given with its context. Its cognate antigen is unknown. With V trimmed by 4 bases and J by 0 bases, 9 bases remained unmatched. The V gene's germline CDR1 is SQVTM and CDR2 ANQGSEA. This CDR3 has 17 residues. The data were obtained in a study of T-cell memory formation after mild COVID-19. TCRdb used MiXCR to reprocess the 5' RACE reads, holding one entry per CDR3 protein. The sample holds around 340,000 distinct CDR3 sequences, roughly 21% seen once. Study-wide results and caveats: Shrinking CD4+ clones were chiefly CM and EM; CD8+ ones were chiefly EMRA. Day 15 to 85 contracting clones showed balanced CD4/CD8; later expanders leaned CD4+.

Sequenced sample: PBMCs or a T cell subset sorted from them (not recorded which). The J gene is TRBJ2-3, the V gene TRBV29-1; 11 nucleotides agree with TRBD2. The clonotype comes from an adult woman who had mild COVID-19 (a few samples of this study predate the infection). Cell type and time point are not known. CDR3: CSVAQLRLAGSTDTQYF. The CDR3 bases are TGCAGCGTTGCCCAACTAAGACTAGCGGGAAGCACAGATACGCAGTATTTT.